The rows below give T cell receptor beta chains drawn from one sample of a study of cytomegalovirus exposure and HLA in healthy donors. Libraries were prepared by immunoSEQ multiplex PCR; TCRdb keeps only in-frame clonotypes and omits some of them. The table lists about 190,000 clones, roughly 74% of them singletons. What was sequenced was PBMCs. The origin of the receptors is a woman in her twenties or thirties in good health and CMV-seropositive. The CDR3 runs from the conserved cysteine through the conserved F or W. The order of the fields is CDR3 DNA, CDR3 protein, J gene, D gene, V gene, clone size. The D gene is left open where the match is weak. For some rows the clone size is stated as once, few or many, or as a class when expanded; others skip it.

TGTGCCAGCAGTCAAGGGTTTAGTAGGAACACTGAAGCTTTCTTT	CASSQGFSRNTEAFF	TRBJ1-1	.	TRBV6-1	.
TGTGCCAGCAGGAACCGACAGGCCGCTGGAAACACCATATATTTT	CASRNRQAAGNTIYF	TRBJ1-3	.	TRBV6-5	many
TGTGCCAGCAGCTTAGTCTTAAGACAGTACAATGAGCAGTTCTTC	CASSLVLRQYNEQFF	TRBJ2-1	.	TRBV7-9	.
TGCGCCAGCAGCCAAGTGACTAGCGGGGGGGTGGCCAAAAACATTCAGTACTTC	CASSQVTSGGVAKNIQYF	TRBJ2-4	TRBD2	TRBV4-3	few
TGCGCCAGCAGAGATGGCACCACAGGAACCTATGGCTACACCTTC	CASRDGTTGTYGYTF	TRBJ1-2	.	TRBV5-1	.
TGTGCCACCAAAGACAGGGCCGGTGGCTACACCTTC	CATKDRAGGYTF	TRBJ1-2	TRBD1	TRBV6-6	few
TGTGCCAGCAGTTACAAGCCCCGATCCTATAATTCACCCCTCCACTTT	CASSYKPRSYNSPLHF	TRBJ1-6	.	TRBV6-5	.
TGTGCCACCCACAGGGGGCGGGGATATAGCAATCAGCCCCAGCATTTT	CATHRGRGYSNQPQHF	TRBJ1-5	TRBD1	TRBV19	.
TGTGCCATCAGTGAGCCAGGGCAGGAAAACACCATATATTTT	CAISEPGQENTIYF	TRBJ1-3	.	TRBV10-3	.
TGTGCCAGCAGCTTAAGCCAGGGGGCTTACAATGAGCAGTTCTTC	CASSLSQGAYNEQFF	TRBJ2-1	TRBD1	TRBV13	.
TGTGCCAGCAGCGGGGGGGCAGTGAACACCGGGGAGCTGTTTTTT	CASSGGAVNTGELFF	TRBJ2-2	TRBD2	TRBV2	.
TGTGCCAGCAGCTTGACAGGGGGCGTAGAGGGTCAGCCCCAGCATTTT	CASSLTGGVEGQPQHF	TRBJ1-5	TRBD1	TRBV7-9	.
TGTGCCAGCAGCATAGCGGGGGGCTACGAGCAGTACTTC	CASSIAGGYEQYF	TRBJ2-7	TRBD2	TRBV7-2	.
TGTGCCAGCTTTCGGAGGGAGTTGGTCGATGAGCAGTTCTTC	CASFRRELVDEQFF	TRBJ2-1	.	TRBV2	.
TGTGCCAGCAGCCAAGGTGGTAGCGGGAAATACACAGATACGCAGTATTTT	CASSQGGSGKYTDTQYF	TRBJ2-3	TRBD2	TRBV4-2	.
TGTGCCAGCGTGGAAGGAGGGAGCGATGAAAAACTGTTTTTT	CASVEGGSDEKLFF	TRBJ1-4	.	TRBV28	.
TGCAGTGCCGGTCTCCGGGACTTC	CSAGLRDF	TRBJ2-4	.	TRBV20-1	.
TGTGCCAGCAGCCGGAGACCACAGGTCCTAGACAATCAGCCCCAGCATTTT	CASSRRPQVLDNQPQHF	TRBJ1-5	.	TRBV2	.
TGTGCCAGCAGCCCTAGGTCGGGATCCTACGAGCAGTACTTC	CASSPRSGSYEQYF	TRBJ2-7	.	TRBV7-2	.
TGTGCCAGCAGTCCCCGAAGGGGTGACACTGAAGCTTTCTTT	CASSPRRGDTEAFF	TRBJ1-1	.	TRBV27	.
TGTGCCAGCAGTTTATCGAAAACAGCCTCCTACGAGCAGTACTTC	CASSLSKTASYEQYF	TRBJ2-7	.	TRBV27	.
TGTGCCAGCAGAACATCCTCAACCTACGAGCAGTACTTC	CASRTSSTYEQYF	TRBJ2-7	.	TRBV6-6	.
TGCGCCAGCAGCTTTCCTCAGGGAACGACTGAAGCTTTCTTT	CASSFPQGTTEAFF	TRBJ1-1	.	TRBV4-1	.
TGTGCCAGCAGCTTGAGAGACAGTCCGATCGGTGGCTACACCTTC	CASSLRDSPIGGYTF	TRBJ1-2	.	TRBV5-4	once
TGTGCCAGCAGTTTATGGTCGGACAATGAGCAGTTCTTC	CASSLWSDNEQFF	TRBJ2-1	.	TRBV28	.
TGTGCCAGCAGTCCTACGGGGAAAGATGGCTACACCTTC	CASSPTGKDGYTF	TRBJ1-2	.	TRBV6-1	.
TGTGCCAGCAGTGTGGGACTAGCGGGAGCTTATGAGCAGTTCTTC	CASSVGLAGAYEQFF	TRBJ2-1	TRBD2	TRBV2	.
TGCAGCGCCCGAGGCGGGTTCGGCTATGGCTACACCTTC	CSARGGFGYGYTF	TRBJ1-2	.	TRBV29-1	.
TGTGCCAGCGCCACATATTCCGTACAGGGGCTGAACACTGAAGCTTTCTTT	CASATYSVQGLNTEAFF	TRBJ1-1	TRBD1	TRBV28	.
TGTGCCAGCAGCGTTAGACAGGGCAGGAACACTGAAGCTTTCTTT	CASSVRQGRNTEAFF	TRBJ1-1	TRBD1	TRBV9	.
TGTGCCAGCAGTTTTTCACTGGATCAGCCCCAGCATTTT	CASSFSLDQPQHF	TRBJ1-5	.	TRBV6-5	few
TGTGCCAGCGGTCGAGGAGGCCTTGATGAGCAGTTCTTC	CASGRGGLDEQFF	TRBJ2-1	.	TRBV27	.
TGTGCCAGCAGCTTGGATGAGGCTGAGCAGTTCTTC	CASSLDEAEQFF	TRBJ2-1	.	TRBV5-6	.
TGTGCCAGCAGCCTTACGACCGGGACAGCTGAATACAATGAGCAGTTCTTC	CASSLTTGTAEYNEQFF	TRBJ2-1	TRBD1	TRBV28	.
TGTGCCAGCAGAACCGGGACAGGGAGGCCACGGAGCGCTGAAGCTTTCTTT	CASRTGTGRPRSAEAFF	TRBJ1-1	TRBD1	TRBV5-6	.
TGTGCCAGCAGCTTCGCGGGACTAAGTTACGAGCAGTACTTC	CASSFAGLSYEQYF	TRBJ2-7	TRBD2	TRBV5-5	.
TGTGCCAGCAGCTTAGCATACAGGGTGGAAAATTCACCCCTCCACTTT	CASSLAYRVENSPLHF	TRBJ1-6	.	TRBV11-2	.
TGTGCCAGCAGCCAAGATAGCAGGGCCTATGGCTACACCTTC	CASSQDSRAYGYTF	TRBJ1-2	.	TRBV14	.
TGTGCCAGCAGCCCGACTAGCGGGGAAATCTACGAGCAGTACTTC	CASSPTSGEIYEQYF	TRBJ2-7	TRBD2	TRBV7-9	.
TGTGCCAGCGGCTTAGCGGGAGGGTCCTACGAGCAGTACTTC	CASGLAGGSYEQYF	TRBJ2-7	TRBD2	TRBV28	few
TGCGCCAGCAGCTTGGAGGTAGCCAGGCCGGGAGACTATGGCTACACCTTC	CASSLEVARPGDYGYTF	TRBJ1-2	.	TRBV5-1	few
TGTGCCAGCAGCCGACAGGGCCGCTACGAGCAGTACTTC	CASSRQGRYEQYF	TRBJ2-7	TRBD1	TRBV11-1	.
TGTGCCAGCAGTCCTCGGGACAGGGGGCTTGAGCAGTTCTTC	CASSPRDRGLEQFF	TRBJ2-1	TRBD1	TRBV27	.
TGTGCCAGCAGCCCGACAGGGGTTGAAGAGACCCAGTACTTC	CASSPTGVEETQYF	TRBJ2-5	TRBD1	TRBV2	.
TGTGCCAGCAGTTTTGGTCGCGCCGAGCAGTACTTC	CASSFGRAEQYF	TRBJ2-7	.	TRBV27	once
TGTGCCAGCAGCCGAAACCCCCCAGCGGGGGCAAGAGAGACCCAGTACTTC	CASSRNPPAGARETQYF	TRBJ2-5	TRBD2	TRBV7-9	once
TGTGCCAGCAGCCATCAAAGGAGCTCCTACGAGCAGTACTTC	CASSHQRSSYEQYF	TRBJ2-7	.	TRBV14	.
TGCGCCAGCAGCCCCAGACTAGCGGGGGGGGCGAACACCGGGGAGCTGTTTTTT	CASSPRLAGGANTGELFF	TRBJ2-2	TRBD2	TRBV5-1	.
TGCAGCGCTGACACCTTACTACAGGATGGCTACACCTTC	CSADTLLQDGYTF	TRBJ1-2	.	TRBV29-1	.
TGTGCCAGCAGTGAACGGCAGGGGGCTCTCGTTACTGAAGCTTTCTTT	CASSERQGALVTEAFF	TRBJ1-1	TRBD1	TRBV25-1	.
TGCGCCAGCAGCCAAGTTTGGACAGGGAGAGAAAAACTGTTTTTT	CASSQVWTGREKLFF	TRBJ1-4	TRBD1	TRBV4-3	.
TGTGCCAGCAGCTTCCAGGGAGGGGGGGAAGGCGAGCAGTACTTC	CASSFQGGGEGEQYF	TRBJ2-7	.	TRBV9	.
TGCAGTGCTAGTTCGGGGGGCGAGCAGTACTTC	CSASSGGEQYF	TRBJ2-7	TRBD2	TRBV20-1	.
TGTGCCAGCAGTGAATCAGGGGTGGTCACTGAAGCTTTCTTT	CASSESGVVTEAFF	TRBJ1-1	.	TRBV6-1	.
TGCGCCAGCAGCTTGACAGGGGGCTTCACCGGGGAGCTGTTTTTT	CASSLTGGFTGELFF	TRBJ2-2	TRBD1	TRBV5-1	.